This T cell receptor (beta chain) stems from a study of blood T cell repertoires in COVID-19. There are 16 residues in the CDR3. The V end was cut by 1 base, the J end by 5 bases, with 14 bases between. Germline V CDR1 and CDR2: SGHTA, FQGNSA. The protocol was immunoSEQ multiplex PCR, while the TCRdb copy is restricted to in-frame clones and leaves out a portion. The sample yields over 11,000 clones, 90% seen once. The J gene is TRBJ2-2, the V gene TRBV7-2; TRBD2 might be the D (6 bases). The specimen was peripheral blood. The receptor was isolated from a human donor in a cohort sampled during active COVID-19. As DNA, the CDR3 is TGTGCCAGCAGCTTAGTCGCGGGGAGGAGGACCGGGGAGCTGTTTTTT. This translates into CASSLVAGRRTGELFF.